This TCR beta chain was found in a study of shared T cell receptors in the human thymus. This clone was seen a few times. Between the trimmed V and J ends, which lost 3 bases and 2 bases, there was a span of 8 bases. The CDR3 is 13 amino acids. Germline values: CDR1 LNHDA, CDR2 SQIVND (reference sequence). Produced via immunoSEQ multiplex PCR; TCRdb's table is partial and in-frame only. In the table there are hundreds of thousands of clones, roughly 90% of which are singletons. These data were also reused for a study on human thymus T cells. This second report adds: Immunologically healthy infants in Finland undergoing congenital heart defect surgery were the donors. From resections taken during corrective heart surgery, the thymus tissue was obtained. Thymic and blood repertoires appeared to carry a bias in their V and J gene usage. Highly overlapping thymic repertoires among unrelated individuals were reported in related research.

This TCR was sampled from a boy in the first two years of life with a congenital heart defect. The chain employs TRBV19 and TRBJ2-7, with D tentatively TRBD1 (6 bases). Source material: thymocytes. CDR3 in amino acids: CASSMDRTYEQYF. CDR3 nucleotides: TGTGCCAGTAGTATGGACAGAACCTACGAGCAGTACTTC.